This TCR beta chain was observed in a study of T cells expressing NK-cell markers. About the study: HCMV seropositivity characterized seven of the eight sequenced donors, and seronegativity one. Study-wide results and caveats: About six donors carried dominant NKG2C+ clonotypes that made up about 1.0-7.5% of their CD8+ T cells. One observes that, in several donors, these clonotypes were also the leading ones within the CD3+CD56-NKG2C+ fraction.

TCRdb reprocessed the 5' RACE reads, keeping one entry per CDR3 protein, no DNA. The repertoire shows 400,000 to 550,000 distinct CDR3 sequences; the top ten hold roughly 8%. Details on this clonotype: What it recognizes is unknown.

The CDR3 covers 13 residues. CDR1 is SGHKS and CDR2 is YYEKEE in the germline V gene (reference sequence). This chain uses TRBV5-5 with TRBJ2-1; checking the TCRdb D call of TRBD1 is not possible without DNA. Sequenced sample: blood T cells: a sorted CD56 or NKG2C T cell subset, CD4+ or CD8+ T cells, or bulk PBMC T cells (not recorded which). The sequence was collected from a woman aged 18-70 years in good health. The CDR3 loop reads CASSAFGSPKRFF.